Each of the 5 T cell receptor beta chains below was sequenced from the same sample in a study of T-cell memory formation after mild COVID-19. Each CDR3 protein is one row after TCRdb ran MiXCR on the 5' RACE reads. The table includes 470,000 or so distinct CDR3 sequences, approximately 25% detected once. Sequencing was carried out using PBMCs or a T cell subset sorted from them (not recorded which). Receptors originate from an adult woman who had mild COVID-19 (a few samples of this study predate the infection). Cell type and time point are not known.

The V call is TRBV7-3, the J call TRBJ2-7; D is ambiguous. The CDR3 runs to 13 residues. Between the trimmed V and J ends, which lost 2 bases and 5 bases, there was a span of 10 bases. Looked up from germline, CDR1 is SGHTA and CDR2 is FQGTGA. CDR3 nucleotide sequence: TGTGCCAGCAGCTTATGGCAGTCCCACGAGCAGTACTTC. It translates to CASSLWQSHEQYF. The full variable domain, rest sourced from reference TRBV7-3 and TRBJ2-7, is GAGVSQTPSNKVTEKGKYVELRCDPISGHTALYWYRQSLGQGPEFLIYFQGTGAADDSGLPNDRFFAVRPEGSVSTLKIQRTERGDSAVYLCASSLWQSHEQYFGPGTRLTVT.

This chain links TRBV24-1 with TRBJ2-1, with no clear D. Trimming left V 3 bases short and J 5 bases short, with 19 bases between. CDR1 is KGHDR and CDR2 is SFDVKD in the germline V gene. This CDR3 region has 17 residues. CDR3: CATSDRSMWGVNNEQFF. The DNA for the CDR3 is TGTGCCACCAGTGATAGGTCCATGTGGGGTGTGAACAATGAGCAGTTCTTC.

This chain uses TRBV27 with TRBJ2-7; 7 bases line up with TRBD1. V trimming: 2 bases; J trimming: 0 bases; junction bases outside the gene matches: 4. The CDR3 consists of 15 residues. Germline CDR1 MNHEY, CDR2 SMNVEV (reference sequence). CDR3 in DNA: TGTGCCAGCAGTTTAGAGGGGGCCTTCTCCTACGAGCAGTACTTC. It codes for CASSLEGAFSYEQYF.

The chain recombines TRBV20-1 with TRBJ2-7; perhaps TRBD2 as D (6 bases). In germline, CDR1 is DFQATT, CDR2 SNEGSKA (reference sequence). The CDR3 extends over 13 amino acids. Trimming took off 6 bases at V and 6 bases at J, with 18 bases between the two ends. DNA of the CDR3: TGCAGTGCACGGCCTAGCGCGTTCCCCGAGCAGTACTTC. Translating it yields CSARPSAFPEQYF.

As DNA, the CDR3 is TGTGCCAGCAGTGGGGGGACAGGGAAACAAGAGACCCAGTACTTC. Protein sequence: CASSGGTGKQETQYF. The gene calls are TRBV12-3 or TRBV12-4 and TRBJ2-5; 9 bases align to TRBD1. The ends lost 5 bases at V and 2 bases at J; junction bases unmatched: 6. The CDR3 loop spans 15 amino acids.